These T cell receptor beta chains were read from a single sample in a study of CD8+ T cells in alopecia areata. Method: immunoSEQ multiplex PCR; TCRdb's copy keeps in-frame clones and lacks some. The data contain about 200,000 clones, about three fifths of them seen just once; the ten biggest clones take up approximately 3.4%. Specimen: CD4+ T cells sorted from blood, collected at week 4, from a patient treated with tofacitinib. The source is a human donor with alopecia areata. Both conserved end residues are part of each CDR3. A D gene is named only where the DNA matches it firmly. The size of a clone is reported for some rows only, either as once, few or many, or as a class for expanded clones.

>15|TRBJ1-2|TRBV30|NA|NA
TGTGCCTGGAGTGTATGGCAGCAGGGGCCCTATGGCTACACCTTC
CAWSVWQQGPYGYTF
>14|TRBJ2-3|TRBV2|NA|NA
TGTGCCAGCAGTGAAAGATGGGCTAGCAATACGCAGTATTTT
CASSERWASNTQYF
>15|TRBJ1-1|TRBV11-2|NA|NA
TGTGCCAGCAGCTCCCAACAGGGTACCTATGGTGAAGCTTTCTTT
CASSSQQGTYGEAFF
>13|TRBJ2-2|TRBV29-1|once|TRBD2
TGCAGCGTGGGACTAGCCTACACCGGGGAGCTGTTTTTT
CSVGLAYTGELFF
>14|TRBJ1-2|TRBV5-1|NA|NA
TGCGCCAGCAGCTTGCGAGGGGTGAACTATGGCTACACCTTC
CASSLRGVNYGYTF
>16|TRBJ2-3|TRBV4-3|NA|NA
TGCGCCAGCAGCCCTACGGGTGTCCAAAGCACAGATACGCAGTATTTT
CASSPTGVQSTDTQYF
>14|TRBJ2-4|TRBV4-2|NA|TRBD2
TGTGCCAGCAGCCAAGACTCCGGGGGGAGCATTCAGTACTTC
CASSQDSGGSIQYF
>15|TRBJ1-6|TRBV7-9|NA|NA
TGTGCCAGCAGCTTTCCTCAGGGGTATAATTCACCCCTCCACTTT
CASSFPQGYNSPLHF
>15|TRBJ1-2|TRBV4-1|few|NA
TGCGCCAGCAGCCTTGGTTCCAGGTGGGCCTATGGCTACACCTTC
CASSLGSRWAYGYTF
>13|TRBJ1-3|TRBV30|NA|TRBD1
TGTGCCTTCCAGACAGGGACTGGAAACACCATATATTTT
CAFQTGTGNTIYF
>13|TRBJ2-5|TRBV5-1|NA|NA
TGCGCCAGCAGACGCGACCTTCAAGAGACCCAGTACTTC
CASRRDLQETQYF
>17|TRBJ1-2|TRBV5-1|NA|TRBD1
TGCGCCAGCAGCTTAACAGTTGCCGGGACAGGGGCGTATGGCTACACCTTC
CASSLTVAGTGAYGYTF
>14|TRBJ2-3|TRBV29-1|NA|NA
TGCAGCGTATCAGACACCTCTAGCACAGATACGCAGTATTTT
CSVSDTSSTDTQYF
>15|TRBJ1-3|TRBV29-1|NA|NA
TGCAGCGTCCTCGGGACCGTAGACTCTGGAAACACCATATATTTT
CSVLGTVDSGNTIYF
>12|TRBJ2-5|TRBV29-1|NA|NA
TGCAGCGTCGTCCCAGGGGGGGAGACCCAGTACTTC
CSVVPGGETQYF
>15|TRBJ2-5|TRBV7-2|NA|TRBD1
TGTGCCAGCAGCTATCAACAGGGGGCTGGGGAGACCCAGTACTTC
CASSYQQGAGETQYF
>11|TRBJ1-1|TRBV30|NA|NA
TGTGCCTGGTTACGAGGAGCTGAAGCTTTCTTT
CAWLRGAEAFF
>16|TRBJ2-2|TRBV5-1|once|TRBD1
TGCGCCAGCAGCATCGACAGGGCTCGGAACACCGGGGAGCTGTTTTTT
CASSIDRARNTGELFF
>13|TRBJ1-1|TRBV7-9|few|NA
TGTGCCAGCAGCTTACCAGGGGACACTGAAGCTTTCTTT
CASSLPGDTEAFF
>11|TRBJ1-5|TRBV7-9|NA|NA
TGTCCTGACAGTTGTGGTCAGCCCCAGCATTTT
CPDSCGQPQHF
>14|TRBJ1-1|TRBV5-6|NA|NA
TGTGCCAGCTCACCTTGGGGGGTGAACACTGAAGCTTTCTTT
CASSPWGVNTEAFF
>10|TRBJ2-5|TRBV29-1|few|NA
TGCAGCGTTGGGGGAGAGACCCAGTACTTC
CSVGGETQYF
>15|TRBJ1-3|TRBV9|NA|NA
TGTGCCAGCAGCCCCAGGGCCGGCTCTGGAAACACCATATATTTT
CASSPRAGSGNTIYF
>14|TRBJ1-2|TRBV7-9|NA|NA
TGTGCCAGCAGCTTACTCGAGACCAGGGATGGCTACACCTTC
CASSLLETRDGYTF
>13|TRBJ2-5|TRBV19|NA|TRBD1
TGTGCCAGTACCCGGACAGGGGAAGAGACCCAGTACTTC
CASTRTGEETQYF
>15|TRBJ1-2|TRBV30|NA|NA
TGTGCCTGGCGGGACACCCTAACCTCTAACTATGGCTACACCTTC
CAWRDTLTSNYGYTF
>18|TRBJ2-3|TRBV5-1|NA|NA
TGCGCCAGCAGCGCGTCCGGGGGAGCCGGAAATTTTGCAGATACGCAGTATTTT
CASSASGGAGNFADTQYF
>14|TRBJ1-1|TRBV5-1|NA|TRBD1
TGCGCCAGCAGCTTGCGGGACAGGGGCACTGAAGCTTTCTTT
CASSLRDRGTEAFF
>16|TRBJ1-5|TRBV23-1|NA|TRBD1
TGCGCCAGCAGTATAAAAGGCCAGGGGGTCAATCAGCCCCAGCATTTT
CASSIKGQGVNQPQHF
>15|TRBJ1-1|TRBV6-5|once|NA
TGTGCCAGCAGTTACCCGGGACAAGGGAACACTGAAGCTTTCTTT
CASSYPGQGNTEAFF
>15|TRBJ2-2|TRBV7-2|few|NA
TGTGCCAGCAGCTTAGATGGCGGAAGCACCGGGGAGCTGTTTTTT
CASSLDGGSTGELFF
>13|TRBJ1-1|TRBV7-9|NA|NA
TGTGCCAGCAGCGTCGTCGGGAGCACTGAAGCTTTCTTT
CASSVVGSTEAFF
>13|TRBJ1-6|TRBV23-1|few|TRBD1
TGCGCCAGCCACAGGGGATCGGGTTCACCCCTCCACTTT
CASHRGSGSPLHF
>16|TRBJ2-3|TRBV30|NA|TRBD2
TGTGCCTGGAGTGCTTGGACTAGCGGGAGGTCAGATACGCAGTATTTT
CAWSAWTSGRSDTQYF
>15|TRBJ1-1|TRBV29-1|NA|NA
TGCAGCGTTGTGTTCGGGGGAACGAGGACCACTGAAGCTTTCTTT
CSVVFGGTRTTEAFF
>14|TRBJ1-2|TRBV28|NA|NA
TGTGCCAGCTCTAGGACGGGAGCTAACTATGGCTACACCTTC
CASSRTGANYGYTF
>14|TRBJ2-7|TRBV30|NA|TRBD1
TGTGCCTGGAGGGGACAGGGTAGGGTTTACGAGCAGTACTTC
CAWRGQGRVYEQYF
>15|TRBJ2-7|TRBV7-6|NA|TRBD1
TGTGCCAGCAGCTTGACGACAGGGACGACCTACGAGCAGTACTTC
CASSLTTGTTYEQYF
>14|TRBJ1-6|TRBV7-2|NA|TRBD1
TGTGCCAGCCTCCGGGACAGGGGTTATTCACCCCTCCACTTT
CASLRDRGYSPLHF
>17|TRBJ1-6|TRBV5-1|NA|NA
TGCGCCAGCAGCTTAGGGGCAGGCAGCTCCTATAATTCACCCCTCCACTTT
CASSLGAGSSYNSPLHF
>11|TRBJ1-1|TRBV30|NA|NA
TGTGCCTGGAGTGTGCGACATGGAGCTTTCTTT
CAWSVRHGAFF